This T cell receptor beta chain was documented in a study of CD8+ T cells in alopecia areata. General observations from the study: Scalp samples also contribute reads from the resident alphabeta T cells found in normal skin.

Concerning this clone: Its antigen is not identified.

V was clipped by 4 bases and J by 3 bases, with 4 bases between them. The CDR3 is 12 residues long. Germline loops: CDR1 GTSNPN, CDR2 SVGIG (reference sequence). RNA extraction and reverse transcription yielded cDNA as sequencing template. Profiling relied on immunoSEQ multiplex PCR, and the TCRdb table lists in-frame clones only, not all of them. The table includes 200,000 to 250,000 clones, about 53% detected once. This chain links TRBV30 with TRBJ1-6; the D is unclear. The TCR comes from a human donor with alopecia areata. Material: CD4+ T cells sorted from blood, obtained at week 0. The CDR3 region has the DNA TGTGCCTGGACTCGCTATAATTCACCCCTCCACTTT. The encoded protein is CAWTRYNSPLHF. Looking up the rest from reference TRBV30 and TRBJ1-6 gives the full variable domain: SQTIHQWPATLVQPVGSPLSLECTVEGTSNPNLYWYRQAAGRGLQLLFYSVGIGQISSEVPQNLSASRPQDRQFILSSKKLLLSDSGFYLCAWTRYNSPLHFGNGTRLTVT.